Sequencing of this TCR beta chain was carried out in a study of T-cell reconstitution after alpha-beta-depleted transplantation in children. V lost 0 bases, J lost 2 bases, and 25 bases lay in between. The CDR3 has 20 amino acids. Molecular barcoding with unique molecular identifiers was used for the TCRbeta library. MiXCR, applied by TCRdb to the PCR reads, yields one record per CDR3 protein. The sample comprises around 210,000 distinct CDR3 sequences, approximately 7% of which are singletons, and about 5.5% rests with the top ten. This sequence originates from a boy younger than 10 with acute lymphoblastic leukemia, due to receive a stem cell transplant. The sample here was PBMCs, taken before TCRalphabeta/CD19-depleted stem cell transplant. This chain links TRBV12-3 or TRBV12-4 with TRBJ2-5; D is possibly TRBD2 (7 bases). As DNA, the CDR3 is TGTGCCAGCAGTTTAGCGACAGGACTAGGTCGGCGCCCCATTCAAGAGACCCAGTACTTC. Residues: CASSLATGLGRRPIQETQYF.